This paragraph covers one T cell receptor beta chain sequence. Its cognate antigen has yet to be identified. One base away there is no much larger clone; base qualities are not given. Separate from the roughly 650-subject first cohort, the validation cohort of 120 subjects was the group to which the donors belonged. The germline V gene (reference sequence) provides CDR1 LNHDA and CDR2 SQIVND. The CDR3 runs 16 residues from the cysteine to the phenylalanine. Solely the CDR3 DNA is kept, with 48 bases framed from the first base. Relative to germline, V is missing 3 bases and J is missing 7 bases, with 7 bases of the junction outside any gene match. The library was made by the immunoSEQ multiplex PCR assay. Regarding the original processing steps: A statistical classification framework was developed to diagnose cytomegalovirus status using the catalog of TCR beta chain sequences. TCRdb's version of the immuneACCESS table is confined to in-frame rearrangements and falls short of the full clone set. An unresolved V gene accounts for under half of the shortfall where checked; the remainder is of unknown origin. V, J and clone size were drawn from that table, and D and trimming were deduced from the DNA. This sample has approximately 200,000 clones in its table, and about 81% of those were observed once. The ten top clones hold 0.95% to 1.5% of the sample.

The entry originates in a study of cytomegalovirus exposure and HLA in healthy donors (TCRdb year 2017). Context from the whole study: According to a later analysis, the roughly 130 validation repertoires were produced on the same platform as the 600 to 850 repertoires of the first cohort. The study combined high-throughput TCR immunosequencing, statistical association of individual TCRs with disease status, and machine learning to predict cytomegalovirus infection status. Besides the first cohort of more than 650 subjects, a separate validation cohort made up of 95 to 150 different subjects was used. The aim of the study was to test whether cataloging public T cell receptors could identify signatures of past pathogen exposure. The paper as a whole reports these results and caveats: In vitro tests confirmed that three of the cytomegalovirus-associated TCR beta chains recognize cytomegalovirus antigens. In both the original and validation cohorts, the classifier was reported to diagnose cytomegalovirus status with high specificity and sensitivity. The validation cohort had no HLA typing available for a later analysis, so co-occurrence within that cohort was assessed over all 120 repertoires. According to the authors, the approach could potentially be generalized to other disease states and immunological phenotypes. In the study, roughly 160 TCR beta chains were listed as associated with cytomegalovirus. In a later analysis, TCRs clustered in the first cohort were found to also tend to co-occur in the approximately 120 validation repertoires, with 85% to 95% of cluster scores above 0. Across donors, most TCR sequences were observed very rarely, whereas some public TCRs were present in many individuals.

Sequencing input: PBMCs. The chain is assembled from TRBV19 and TRBJ2-4; TRBD1 agrees with 12 junctional bases. This clonotype was obtained from a woman aged 25-40 years in good health and CMV-seronegative. The CDR3 reads as follows: CASSINWGQGANIQYF. Read as DNA, the sequence is TGTGCCAGTAGTATCAACTGGGGACAGGGGGCGAACATTCAGTACTTC.